Listed below are T cell receptor beta chains from one sample, sequenced in a study of lymphopenia after photon versus proton radiotherapy. The protocol was immunoSEQ multiplex PCR, while the TCRdb copy is restricted to in-frame clones and leaves out a portion. The sample has roughly 36,000 clones; about 90% are singletons. The sample consisted of peripheral blood, taken from a patient treated with photon-based radiotherapy. These receptor sequences come from a woman between 50 and 59 years old with pancreatic cancer. Each CDR3 is given with its conserved first and last residue. Fields, in order: V gene, CDR3 length, CDR3 protein.

V: TRBV11-2
length: 16
CDR3: CASSSGPGSGANVLTF

V: TRBV29-1
length: 11
CDR3: CSVVGDEKLFF

V: TRBV28
length: 13
CDR3: CASYLYQHGEQFF

V: TRBV18
length: 15
CDR3: CASSPQTSGTDTQYF

V: TRBV28
length: 15
CDR3: CASRRDRFKTGELFF

V: TRBV30
length: 15
CDR3: CAWSVGVLSNQPQHF

V: TRBV9
length: 17
CDR3: CASSGGTSGRRGNEQFF

V: TRBV2
length: 14
CDR3: CASSSLTETVEQYF

V: TRBV7-2
length: 16
CDR3: CASSLDRARGNEKLFF

V: TRBV6-5
length: 15
CDR3: CASKGGSTGKTEAFF

V: TRBV27
length: 11
CDR3: CASSSQYEQYF

V: TRBV6-6
length: 14
CDR3: CASTDSGRGGEQFF

V: TRBV7-2
length: 15
CDR3: CASSPMTSGSHEQYF

V: TRBV29-1
length: 12
CDR3: CSVESGANVLTF

V: TRBV2
length: 15
CDR3: CASIAIKDPNEKLFF

V: TRBV5-4
length: 14
CDR3: CASSLGQGDRGYTF

V: TRBV25-1
length: 15
CDR3: CARRETGAPNTEAFF

V: TRBV28
length: 15
CDR3: CASSPTGGGSYEQYF

V: TRBV4-1
length: 16
CDR3: CASSPTSGRAAYEQYF

V: TRBV27
length: 13
CDR3: CASSFQGHTEAFF

V: TRBV14
length: 16
CDR3: CASSESGGIAKNIQYF

V: TRBV7-3
length: 16
CDR3: CASSLRPTGVNTEAFF

V: TRBV6-6
length: 15
CDR3: CASSGASSEPYEQYF

V: TRBV18
length: 14
CDR3: CASSPQAGRHEQFF

V: TRBV19
length: 13
CDR3: CASSIQRAGGYTF

V: TRBV28
length: 20
CDR3: CASSPGDFFMPSGVTYEQYF

V: TRBV5-1
length: 16
CDR3: CASSSPGQGFTGELFF

V: TRBV28
length: 14
CDR3: CASSLYRANQPQHF

V: TRBV6-6
length: 15
CDR3: CASSYMGTGTGELFF

V: TRBV11-3
length: 17
CDR3: CASSLKRRQGKNEKLFF

V: TRBV19
length: 18
CDR3: CASSPEILAGDYRGEQFF

V: TRBV11-3
length: 15
CDR3: CASSQTGGVSNEQFF

V: TRBV7-6
length: 16
CDR3: CASSSRTGGKGYEQYF

V: TRBV27
length: 18
CDR3: CASSAAGPGPSGANVLTF

V: TRBV27
length: 16
CDR3: CASSLAQGIGTGELFF

V: TRBV5-1
length: 14
CDR3: CASSVGQGNTEAFF

V: TRBV13
length: 14
CDR3: CASSLVGVGEKLFF

V: TRBV5-1
length: 14
CDR3: CASSGTGLAYEQYF

V: TRBV7-9
length: 16
CDR3: CASSLALAGDLYEQYF

V: TRBV6-1
length: 15
CDR3: CASISLAGTSYEQYF

V: TRBV7-9
length: 15
CDR3: CASSLGGSANEKLFF

V: TRBV7-2
length: 15
CDR3: CASSRRSVGSYEQYF

V: TRBV7-9
length: 15
CDR3: CASSLRGVGTDTQYF

V: TRBV5-4
length: 15
CDR3: CASSLGGAPNNEQFF

V: TRBV5-1
length: 12
CDR3: CASSLNPDTQYF

V: TRBV21-1
length: 18
CDR3: CASSKEASGSTISDTQYF

V: TRBV28
length: 15
CDR3: CASNESGQAKNIQYF

V: TRBV28
length: 17
CDR3: CASSPPGTSVYYNEQFF

V: TRBV27
length: 16
CDR3: CASSLSVISSYNEQFF

V: TRBV7-9
length: 15
CDR3: CASSRRAGIIYGYTF